This TCR beta chain appears in the sequencing data of a study of CD8 T cells in ankylosing spondylitis. Broader study findings: Within matched ankylosing spondylitis synovial fluid, disease-linked clones were reportedly significantly enriched. The study identified a TCR beta motif of under ten highly homologous variants that appeared characteristic of ankylosing spondylitis blood.

The CDR3 covers 13 residues. The V gene's germline CDR1 is LGHDT and CDR2 YNNKEL (reference sequence). The V and J ends lost 3 bases and 8 bases, in that order; junction bases with no gene match: 3. Libraries of TCR beta came from quantitative 5'-RACE with molecular barcodes. TCRdb redid the calling of the 5' RACE reads with MiXCR, one entry per CDR3 protein. Found here are about 130,000 distinct CDR3 sequences, about 7% of them singletons; the top ten hold 12%. To note about this clonotype: Its antigen is currently unknown.

The source is a female donor with ankylosing spondylitis or in good health (not recorded which). The specimen sequenced was blood, either unsorted or a sorted T cell fraction (not recorded which). The V gene is TRBV3-1, the J gene TRBJ2-1; TRBD1 matches 8 bases. The CDR3 coding sequence is TGTGCCAGCAGCCACGGACAGGGCTATGAGCAGTTCTTC. As protein: CASSHGQGYEQFF.